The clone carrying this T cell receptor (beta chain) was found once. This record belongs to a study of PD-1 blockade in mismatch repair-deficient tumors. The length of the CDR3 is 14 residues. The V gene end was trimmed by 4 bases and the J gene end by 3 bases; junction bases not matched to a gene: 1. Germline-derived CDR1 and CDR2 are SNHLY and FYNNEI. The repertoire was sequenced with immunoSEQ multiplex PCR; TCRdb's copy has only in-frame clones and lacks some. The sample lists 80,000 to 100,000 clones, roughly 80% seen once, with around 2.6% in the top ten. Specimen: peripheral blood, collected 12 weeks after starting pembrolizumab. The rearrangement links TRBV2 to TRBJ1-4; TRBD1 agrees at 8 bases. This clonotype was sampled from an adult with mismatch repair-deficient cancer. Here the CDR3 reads CASSAGQANEKLFF. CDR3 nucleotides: TGTGCCAGCAGTGCGGGACAGGCTAATGAAAAACTGTTTTTT.